The sample holds a few counts of the clone carrying this T cell receptor beta chain. Its target is unknown. Each donor was healthy, and each was a bone marrow donor. Germline-derived CDR1 and CDR2 are SGHRS and YFSETQ. The CDR3 length is 13 residues. V was shortened by 4 bases and J by 5 bases, with 12 bases between the two germline ends. This sample is part of a study of cytomegalovirus exposure and HLA in healthy donors. Study context: Sequencing of some 200 million T cells in an earlier analysis found under 120 million unique TCR beta sequences. Early released data comprised about 84 million unique TCRs from HLA-typed donors.

Study-level results: The authors excluded some V segments, including TRBV6-2 and TRBV6-3, as indistinguishable.

The PCR ran on 60 Vbeta and 13 Jbeta primers. Sequencing used immunoSEQ multiplex PCR; TCRdb keeps in-frame clones, though not all of them. Among about 110,000 clones, roughly 12% were seen once, and the ten largest hold around 15%. The sample was PBMCs. The sequence came from a man aged 35-49 years in good health and CMV-seropositive. V is TRBV5-1 and J is TRBJ1-1; possible D gene TRBD1, 5 bases. CDR3 sequence (DNA): TGCGCCAGCAGCCTCGGGGGAGGGACTGAAGCTTTCTTT. This codes for CASSLGGGTEAFF.